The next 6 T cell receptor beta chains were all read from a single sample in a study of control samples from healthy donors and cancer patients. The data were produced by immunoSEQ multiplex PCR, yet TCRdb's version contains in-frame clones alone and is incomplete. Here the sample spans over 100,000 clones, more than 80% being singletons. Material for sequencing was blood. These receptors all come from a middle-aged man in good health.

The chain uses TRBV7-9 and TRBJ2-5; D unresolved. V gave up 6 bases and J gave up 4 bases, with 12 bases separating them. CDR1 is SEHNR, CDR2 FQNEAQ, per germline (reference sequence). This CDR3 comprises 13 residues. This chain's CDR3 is CASSPHWGETQYF. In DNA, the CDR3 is TGTGCCAGCAGTCCACACTGGGGAGAGACCCAGTACTTC.

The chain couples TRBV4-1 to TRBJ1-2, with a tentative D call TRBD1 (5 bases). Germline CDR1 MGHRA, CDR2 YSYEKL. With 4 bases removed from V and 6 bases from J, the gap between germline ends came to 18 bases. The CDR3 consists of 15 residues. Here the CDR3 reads CASSRGTLDLDGYTF. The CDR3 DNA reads TGCGCCAGCAGCCGAGGGACTTTGGATCTGGATGGCTACACCTTC.

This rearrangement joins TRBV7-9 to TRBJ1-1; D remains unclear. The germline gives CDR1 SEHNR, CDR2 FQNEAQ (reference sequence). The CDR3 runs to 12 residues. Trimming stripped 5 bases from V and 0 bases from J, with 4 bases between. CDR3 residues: CASSHMNTEAFF. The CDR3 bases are TGTGCCAGCAGCCACATGAACACTGAAGCTTTCTTT.

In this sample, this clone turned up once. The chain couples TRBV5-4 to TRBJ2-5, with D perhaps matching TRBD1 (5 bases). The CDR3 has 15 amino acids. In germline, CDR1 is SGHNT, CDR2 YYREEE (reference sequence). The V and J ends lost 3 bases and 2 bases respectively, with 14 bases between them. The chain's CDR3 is CASSSPQGFQETQYF. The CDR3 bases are TGTGCCAGCAGCTCACCTCAGGGTTTTCAAGAGACCCAGTACTTC. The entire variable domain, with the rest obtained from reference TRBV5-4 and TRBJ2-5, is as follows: ETGVTQSPTHLIKTRGQQVTLRCSSQSGHNTVSWYQQALGQGPQFIFQYYREEENGRGNFPPRFSGLQFPNYSSELNVNALELDDSALYLCASSSPQGFQETQYFGPGTRLLVL.

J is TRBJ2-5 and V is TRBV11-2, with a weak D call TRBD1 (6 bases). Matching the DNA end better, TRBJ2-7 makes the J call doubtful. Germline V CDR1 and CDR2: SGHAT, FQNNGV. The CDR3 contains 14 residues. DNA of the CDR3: TGTGCCAGCAGCTTAGCAACAGGGACCTACGAGCAGTACTTC. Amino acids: CASSLATGTYEQYF.

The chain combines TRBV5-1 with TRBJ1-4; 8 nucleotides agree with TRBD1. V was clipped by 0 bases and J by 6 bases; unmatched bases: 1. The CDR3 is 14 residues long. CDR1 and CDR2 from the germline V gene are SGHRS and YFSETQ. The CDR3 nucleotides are TGCGCCAGCAGCTTGGGACAGGGGTATGAAAAACTGTTTTTT. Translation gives CASSLGQGYEKLFF.